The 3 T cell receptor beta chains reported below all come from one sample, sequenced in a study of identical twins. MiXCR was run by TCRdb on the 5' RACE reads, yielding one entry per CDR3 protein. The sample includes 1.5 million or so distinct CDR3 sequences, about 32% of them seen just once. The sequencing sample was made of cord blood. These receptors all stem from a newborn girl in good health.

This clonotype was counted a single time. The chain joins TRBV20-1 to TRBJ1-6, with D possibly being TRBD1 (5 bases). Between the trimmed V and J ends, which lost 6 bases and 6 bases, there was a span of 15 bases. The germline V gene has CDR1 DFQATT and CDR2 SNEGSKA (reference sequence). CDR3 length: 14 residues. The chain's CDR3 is CSAGRGRVNSPLHF. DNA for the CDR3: TGCAGTGCCGGAAGGGGAAGGGTTAATTCACCCCTCCACTTT.

CDR3 in DNA: TGCGCCAGCAGCACGGCCGGGACGAATTACAATGAGCAGTTCTTC. Amino acid sequence: CASSTAGTNYNEQFF. The chain joins TRBV5-1 to TRBJ2-1, with D perhaps matching TRBD1 or TRBD2 (5 bases each). Germline V gives CDR1 SGHRS, CDR2 YFSETQ. The germline V and J ends were trimmed by 4 bases and 4 bases, with 15 bases remaining between them. This CDR3 has 15 residues.

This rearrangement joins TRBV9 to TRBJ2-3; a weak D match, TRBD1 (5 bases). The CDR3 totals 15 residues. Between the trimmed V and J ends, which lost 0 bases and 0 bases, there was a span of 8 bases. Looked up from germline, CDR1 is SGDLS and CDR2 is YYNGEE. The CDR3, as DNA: TGTGCCAGCAGCGTAGTTAAGGGGAGCACAGATACGCAGTATTTT. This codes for CASSVVKGSTDTQYF.